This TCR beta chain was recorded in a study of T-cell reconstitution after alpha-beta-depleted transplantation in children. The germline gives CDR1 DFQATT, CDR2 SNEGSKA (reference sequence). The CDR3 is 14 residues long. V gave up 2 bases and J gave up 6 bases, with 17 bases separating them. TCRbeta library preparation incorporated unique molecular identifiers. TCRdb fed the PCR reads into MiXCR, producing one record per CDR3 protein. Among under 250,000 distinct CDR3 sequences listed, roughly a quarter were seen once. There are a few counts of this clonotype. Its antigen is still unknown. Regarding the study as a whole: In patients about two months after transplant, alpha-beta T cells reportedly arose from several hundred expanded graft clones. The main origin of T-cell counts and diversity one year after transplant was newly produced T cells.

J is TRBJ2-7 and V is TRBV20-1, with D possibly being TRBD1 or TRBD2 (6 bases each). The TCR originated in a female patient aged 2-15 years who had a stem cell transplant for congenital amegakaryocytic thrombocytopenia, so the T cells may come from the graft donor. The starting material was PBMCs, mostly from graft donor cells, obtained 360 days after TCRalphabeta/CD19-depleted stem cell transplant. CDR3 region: CSARMGGGLSEQYF. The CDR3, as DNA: TGCAGTGCTAGAATGGGGGGCGGTTTATCCGAGCAGTACTTC.